This T cell receptor beta chain was sequenced in a study of cytomegalovirus exposure and HLA in healthy donors. Study-wide results and limits: Solely CMV serostatus was available to characterize immune exposure. Follow-up analysis later connected one missense variant in DCLRE1C with trimming of TCR beta V- and J-genes. Specific recognition of CMV antigens was confirmed in vitro for a few chains (all CMV-associated).

The PCR made use of 60 Vbeta and 13 Jbeta primers. Sequencing used immunoSEQ multiplex PCR; TCRdb keeps in-frame clones, though not all of them. The table lists 150,000 to 200,000 clones, roughly 80% of them singletons. This clone occurred once. What it binds is unknown. V gave up 0 bases and J gave up 2 bases, with 8 bases separating them. This CDR3 has 14 amino acids. Per germline, CDR1 SGHDT and CDR2 YYEEEE. The sample consisted of PBMCs. The source of this sequence is a man aged 50-59 years in good health and CMV-seropositive. J is TRBJ1-1 and V is TRBV5-6; D gene uncertain. This CDR3 is CASSLGSINTEAFF. The CDR3 DNA reads TGTGCCAGCAGCTTGGGCAGTATTAACACTGAAGCTTTCTTT.